Sequencing of this TCR beta chain was carried out in a study of cytomegalovirus exposure and HLA in healthy donors. This CDR3 comprises 16 residues. V lost 7 bases, J lost 4 bases, and 9 bases stayed unmatched. The method was immunoSEQ multiplex PCR; TCRdb's version includes in-frame clones alone and lacks a portion of them. Seen here are 60,000 to 80,000 clones, over 90% observed once, and the top ten hold 2.5% to 3.5%. This clone was recorded only once. Its antigen is unknown. Study conclusions and caveats: In vitro data verified a few CMV-associated chains as specific for CMV antigens.

The receptor was isolated from a woman aged 18-29 years in good health and CMV-seropositive. The sample comprised PBMCs. The rearrangement uses TRBV23-1 and TRBJ2-5, with TRBD2 matching over 13 bases. TRBV23-1 is treated as an ORF (open reading frame) with a function not yet certain. The CDR3 protein is CASNRTSGRIRETQYF. In DNA form, the CDR3 reads TGCGCCAGCAACCGGACTAGCGGGAGAATAAGAGAGACCCAGTACTTC.